The 16 T cell receptor beta chains given below trace back to one sample, sequenced in a study of blood T cell repertoires in COVID-19. Sequencing was performed with immunoSEQ multiplex PCR; in TCRdb, only in-frame clones are kept and a portion is missing. The data show about 140,000 clones, more than 60% seen once. Sequenced sample: peripheral blood. The receptors derive from a man older than 75 with acute or convalescent COVID-19.

The chain uses TRBV5-4 and TRBJ1-1; the match to TRBD1 covers 9 bases. The CDR3 length is 15 residues. The germline CDR1 and CDR2 sequences are SGHNT and YYREEE (reference sequence). V shed 5 bases and J 0 bases; nucleotides not matched to a gene: 5. The CDR3 protein is CASRMDRGMNTEAFF. Here the CDR3 DNA reads TGTGCCAGCAGAATGGACAGGGGTATGAACACTGAAGCTTTCTTT.

The rearrangement uses TRBV11-1 and TRBJ1-1; 8 bases align to TRBD1. The CDR3 loop spans 14 amino acids. V was pared by 3 bases and J by 4 bases, with 4 bases of the junction left unmatched. Germline CDR1 reads SGHAT; CDR2 reads FQDESV (reference sequence). The CDR3 loop is CASSFSTGGTEAFF. In nucleotides, the CDR3 is TGTGCCAGCAGCTTCAGTACAGGGGGCACTGAAGCTTTCTTT.

The chain recombines TRBV7-6 with TRBJ1-3; no reliable D call. Trimming left V 4 bases short and J 0 bases short, with 10 bases between. The germline V gene has CDR1 SGHVS and CDR2 FNYEAQ. The CDR3 spans 15 residues. CDR3 amino acids: CASSSGDPSGNTIYF. CDR3 sequence (DNA): TGTGCCAGCAGCTCCGGAGACCCCTCTGGAAACACCATATATTTT. Together with reference TRBV7-6 and TRBJ1-3, the CDR3 gives the full variable domain: GAGVSQSPRYKVTKRGQDVALRCDPISGHVSLYWYRQALGQGPEFLTYFNYEAQQDKSGLPNDRFSAERPEGSISTLTIQRTEQRDSAMYRCASSSGDPSGNTIYFGEGSWLTVV.

This clone was counted between two and nine times. Because the CDR3's place on the DNA is in doubt, the DNA is left out and the CDR3 is given as listed by TCRdb. V is TRBV12-3 or TRBV12-4 and J is TRBJ2-2; the D call TRBD1 from the table was never checked on the DNA. The CDR3 totals 13 residues, both ends included. CDR3 sequence: CASILGLAGELFF.

The chain couples TRBV27 to TRBJ2-3, with D maybe TRBD1 (5 bases). Germline values: CDR1 MNHEY, CDR2 SMNVEV (reference sequence). CDR3 size: 14 residues. The V end lost 6 bases, the J end lost 2 bases, and 12 bases lay between the germline ends. The CDR3 reads CASRLTDNTDTQYF. CDR3 sequence (DNA): TGTGCCAGCAGATTAACGGACAACACAGATACGCAGTATTTT.

This clone was picked up one time. The CDR3 loop is CSVAGQGARETQYF. The CDR3, as DNA: TGCAGCGTGGCGGGGCAGGGGGCCCGGGAGACCCAGTACTTC. V gene TRBV29-1 combines with J gene TRBJ2-5; 8 nucleotides agree with TRBD1. The V gene end was trimmed by 6 bases and the J gene end by 5 bases; junction bases not matched to a gene: 11. CDR1 and CDR2 (germline): SQVTM, ANQGSEA. The length of the CDR3 is 14 residues.

The chain links TRBV7-9 to TRBJ2-5; D possibly corresponds to TRBD1 (6 bases). The CDR3 length is 14 residues. V was pared by 6 bases and J by 2 bases, with 13 bases between. Germline V gene lookup returns CDR1 SEHNR and CDR2 FQNEAQ (reference sequence). This CDR3 reads CASSWTVLQETQYF. As DNA, the CDR3 is TGTGCCAGCAGTTGGACAGTGCTGCAAGAGACCCAGTACTTC. Looking up the rest from reference TRBV7-9 and TRBJ2-5 gives the full variable domain: DTGVSQNPRHKITKRGQNVTFRCDPISEHNRLYWYRQTLGQGPEFLTYFQNEAQLEKSRLLSDRFSAERPKGSFSTLEIQRTEQGDSAMYLCASSWTVLQETQYFGPGTRLLVL.

The chain employs TRBV11-3 and TRBJ2-2; D not certain. Trimming removed 5 bases at V and 3 bases at J, with 19 bases between. Germline V gene data show CDR1 as SGHNT and CDR2 as YENEEA. The CDR3 runs 17 residues. The CDR3 DNA reads TGTGCCAGCAGCCCCGGTGAGGCAAATCGGTACACCGGGGAGCTGTTTTTT. Translating it yields CASSPGEANRYTGELFF. The full variable domain, in which reference TRBV11-3 and TRBJ2-2 provide the parts outside the CDR3, is EAGVVQSPRYKIIEKKQPVAFWCNPISGHNTLYWYLQNLGQGPELLIRYENEEAVDDSQLPKDRFSAERLKGVDSTLKIQPAELGDSAVYLCASSPGEANRYTGELFFGEGSRLTVL.

This CDR3 reads CASSFRGRTGELFF. CDR3 DNA: TGTGCCAGCAGTTTCAGGGGGCGCACCGGGGAGCTGTTTTTT. This chain connects TRBV28 to TRBJ2-2; 8 nucleotides line up with TRBD1. CDR3 length: 14 amino acids. Losses at the gene ends were 3 bases for V and 4 bases for J; bases not matched to a gene: 1. The germline CDR1 and CDR2 sequences are MDHEN and SYDVKM. The full variable domain, rest sourced from reference TRBV28 and TRBJ2-2, is DVKVTQSSRYLVKRTGEKVFLECVQDMDHENMFWYRQDPGLGLRLIYFSYDVKMKEKGDIPEGYSVSREKKERFSLILESASTNQTSMYLCASSFRGRTGELFFGEGSRLTVL.

The rearrangement joins TRBV3-1 (or the pseudogene TRBV3-2) to TRBJ2-7; no reliable D call. The V and J ends lost 1 base and 0 bases respectively, with 4 bases between them. Germline assignment: CDR1 LGHDT and CDR2 YNNKEL (reference sequence). The CDR3 spans 13 residues. Here the CDR3 DNA reads TGTGCCAGCAGCCAAGCGGTCTCCTACGAGCAGTACTTC. This codes for CASSQAVSYEQYF.

The V call is TRBV6-1, the J call TRBJ1-5, with D perhaps matching TRBD1 (6 bases). Germline V gene data show CDR1 as MNHNS and CDR2 as SASEGT. The CDR3 has 15 amino acids. V lost 3 bases and J lost 3, with 12 bases in between. The CDR3 loop is CASSDSRTANQPQHF. The CDR3 region has the DNA TGTGCCAGCAGTGATTCGAGGACAGCCAATCAGCCCCAGCATTTT.

The gene calls are TRBV24-1 and TRBJ2-4; D perhaps matches TRBD1 (5 bases). The germline V and J ends were trimmed by 3 bases and 7 bases, with 15 bases remaining between them. CDR1 is KGHDR, CDR2 SFDVKD, per germline. The CDR3 consists of 15 residues. CDR3 region: CATSDSRAEGNIQYF. Written as DNA, the CDR3 is TGTGCCACCAGTGATAGCAGGGCGGAAGGGAACATTCAGTACTTC.

V usage is TRBV30 and J usage is TRBJ1-6; 8 nucleotides match TRBD1. The CDR3 consists of 14 residues. V gave up 0 bases and J gave up 8 bases; unmatched junction bases: 3. The germline CDR1 and CDR2 sequences are GTSNPN and SVGIG (reference sequence). The CDR3 sequence: CAWSVGTGHSPLHF. CDR3 sequence (DNA): TGTGCCTGGAGTGTGGGGACAGGCCATTCACCCCTCCACTTT. Full variable domain (outside the CDR3, taken from reference TRBV30 and TRBJ1-6): SQTIHQWPATLVQPVGSPLSLECTVEGTSNPNLYWYRQAAGRGLQLLFYSVGIGQISSEVPQNLSASRPQDRQFILSSKKLLLSDSGFYLCAWSVGTGHSPLHFGNGTRLTVT.

The V and J genes are TRBV28 and TRBJ1-1; tentatively, D is TRBD1 (5 bases). The germline V gene has CDR1 MDHEN and CDR2 SYDVKM. V lost 6 bases to trimming and J lost 1 base, with 6 bases between them. This CDR3 spans 12 amino acids. CDR3 in amino acids: CASRGRNTEAFF. The DNA of the CDR3 is TGTGCCAGCAGGGGGCGGAACACTGAAGCTTTCTTT.

The chain employs TRBV7-9 and TRBJ1-6, with D maybe TRBD1 (6 bases). CDR1 and CDR2 from the germline V gene are SEHNR and FQNEAQ (reference sequence). This CDR3 spans 15 amino acids. The V gene lost 1 base and the J gene lost 8 bases, with 12 bases spanning the gap. CDR3: CASSLVGQGYSPLHF. For the CDR3, the DNA is TGTGCCAGCAGCTTAGTGGGGCAGGGGTATTCACCCCTCCACTTT.

Only a few counts were recorded for this clone. Here the CDR3 reads CASSRTLNSGANVLTF. The CDR3 DNA is TGCGCCAGCAGCCGTACGCTAAACTCTGGGGCCAACGTCCTGACTTTC. The V and J genes are TRBV4-3 and TRBJ2-6; D is unclear. Per the germline V gene, CDR1 is LGHNA and CDR2 is YSLEER. This CDR3 comprises 16 residues. V was trimmed by 4 bases and J by 0 bases, leaving 10 bases between them.